Listed below are T cell receptor beta chains from one sample, sequenced in a study of T cell responses to AZD1222 COVID-19 vaccine. Assay: immunoSEQ multiplex PCR; the TCRdb copy retains only in-frame clones and omits some. The table has 100,000 to 150,000 clones, 80% to 90% seen once. This specimen was peripheral blood, taken on day 0 of AZD1222 vaccination. The origin of the receptors is an adult in good health. The CDR3 runs from the conserved cysteine through the conserved F or W. The order of the fields is clone size, J gene, V gene, D gene, CDR3 length, CDR3 protein, CDR3 DNA. A D gene is named only where the DNA matches it firmly. A clone size is listed for some rows: how often the clone was seen (once, few, many), or a class if it is expanded.

size: -; J: TRBJ1-4; V: TRBV29-1; D: -; length: 13; CDR3: CSVRVGTNEKLFF; DNA: TGCAGCGTTAGGGTTGGAACTAATGAAAAACTGTTTTTT
size: -; J: TRBJ1-2; V: TRBV6-2/TRBV6-3; D: TRBD1; length: 15; CDR3: CASSYSQTGPGGYTF; DNA: TGTGCCAGCAGTTACTCGCAGACAGGGCCAGGAGGCTACACCTTC
size: -; J: TRBJ2-2; V: TRBV7-6; D: -; length: 16; CDR3: CASSLFSSQNTGELFF; DNA: TGTGCCAGCAGCCTTTTTTCCAGTCAGAACACCGGGGAGCTGTTTTTT
size: -; J: TRBJ1-4; V: TRBV7-9; D: -; length: 13; CDR3: CASSTQGNEKLFF; DNA: TGTGCCAGCAGCACCCAGGGTAATGAAAAACTGTTTTTT
size: once; J: TRBJ2-1; V: TRBV18; D: -; length: 15; CDR3: CAAAWRASSYNEQFF; DNA: TGTGCCGCTGCCTGGCGGGCGAGCTCCTACAATGAGCAGTTCTTC
size: few; J: TRBJ1-2; V: TRBV11-2; D: -; length: 12; CDR3: CASSLEAGAGTF; DNA: TGTGCCAGCAGCTTAGAGGCGGGGGCCGGCACCTTC
size: -; J: TRBJ2-7; V: TRBV19; D: -; length: 15; CDR3: CASSALGEGRYEQYF; DNA: TGTGCCAGTAGTGCGCTCGGGGAAGGGAGGTACGAGCAGTACTTC
size: -; J: TRBJ2-7; V: TRBV20-1; D: -; length: 10; CDR3: CSAPYYEQYF; DNA: TGCAGTGCTCCCTACTACGAGCAGTACTTC
size: -; J: TRBJ2-2; V: TRBV6-5; D: -; length: 15; CDR3: CASSYGAGHTGELFF; DNA: TGTGCCAGCAGTTACGGGGCAGGTCATACCGGGGAGCTGTTTTTT
size: -; J: TRBJ1-3; V: TRBV12-2; D: -; length: 13; CDR3: CASRPLSGNTIYF; DNA: TGTGCAAGTCGCCCCCTCTCTGGAAACACCATATATTTT
size: -; J: TRBJ1-2; V: TRBV27; D: -; length: 14; CDR3: CASSHRALNYGYTF; DNA: TGTGCCAGCAGTCACAGGGCTCTCAACTATGGCTACACCTTC
size: -; J: TRBJ2-7; V: TRBV28; D: -; length: 10; CDR3: CASSFDEQYF; DNA: TGTGCCAGCAGTTTCGACGAGCAGTACTTC
size: once; J: TRBJ2-3; V: TRBV20-1; D: -; length: 9; CDR3: CSASDTQYF; DNA: TGCAGTGCTAGTGATACGCAGTATTTT
size: -; J: TRBJ1-5; V: TRBV5-4; D: -; length: 14; CDR3: CASSNGGFDQPQHF; DNA: TGTGCCAGCAGCAATGGGGGGTTCGATCAGCCCCAGCATTTT
size: few; J: TRBJ1-6; V: TRBV7-2; D: -; length: 14; CDR3: CASSPAAGRSPLHF; DNA: TGTGCCAGCAGCCCCGCGGCCGGGCGTTCACCCCTCCACTTT
size: once; J: TRBJ2-1; V: TRBV13; D: -; length: 15; CDR3: CASSPLYSPDNEQFF; DNA: TGTGCCAGCAGCCCCTTATACAGCCCCGACAATGAGCAGTTCTTC
size: -; J: TRBJ2-5; V: TRBV20-1; D: -; length: 9; CDR3: CSAQTPRDF; DNA: TGCAGTGCCCAAACCCCCAGGGACTTC
size: -; J: TRBJ1-2; V: TRBV30; D: TRBD1; length: 14; CDR3: CAWSSGQGRYGYTF; DNA: TGTGCCTGGAGTAGTGGACAGGGGCGCTATGGCTACACCTTC
size: -; J: TRBJ2-2; V: TRBV27; D: -; length: 13; CDR3: CASRTAGTGELFF; DNA: TGTGCCAGCAGGACGGCGGGGACCGGGGAGCTGTTTTTT
size: -; J: TRBJ1-1; V: TRBV7-3; D: -; length: 13; CDR3: CASSRTAGTEAFF; DNA: TGTGCCAGCAGCCGGACAGCTGGCACTGAAGCTTTCTTT
size: -; J: TRBJ2-7; V: TRBV9; D: TRBD1; length: 15; CDR3: CASSVGGQGGYEQYF; DNA: TGTGCCAGCAGCGTAGGCGGACAGGGAGGCTACGAGCAGTACTTC
size: -; J: TRBJ2-3; V: TRBV2; D: -; length: 12; CDR3: CASREGADTQYF; DNA: TGTGCCAGCAGGGAAGGGGCTGATACGCAGTATTTT
size: -; J: TRBJ1-1; V: TRBV9; D: -; length: 14; CDR3: CASSVGSGVAEAFF; DNA: TGTGCCAGCAGCGTAGGTTCTGGGGTGGCTGAAGCTTTCTTT
size: -; J: TRBJ1-1; V: TRBV19; D: -; length: 13; CDR3: CASSIPPTHEAFF; DNA: TGTGCCAGTAGTATCCCACCCACTCATGAAGCTTTCTTT
size: -; J: TRBJ2-7; V: TRBV3-1/TRBV3-2; D: -; length: 16; CDR3: CASSQDLRGPRGEQYF; DNA: TGTGCCAGCAGCCAAGACCTGCGGGGACCCAGGGGCGAGCAGTACTTC
size: -; J: TRBJ2-5; V: TRBV5-4; D: -; length: 15; CDR3: CASSLVSGRRETQYF; DNA: TGTGCCAGCAGCTTGGTCTCGGGACGAAGGGAGACCCAGTACTTC
size: -; J: TRBJ2-5; V: TRBV7-2; D: TRBD1; length: 15; CDR3: CASSFWTGDQETQYF; DNA: TGTGCCAGCAGCTTTTGGACAGGGGACCAAGAGACCCAGTACTTC
size: -; J: TRBJ1-1; V: TRBV5-1; D: TRBD1; length: 16; CDR3: CASSLWAGGGNTEAFF; DNA: TGCGCCAGCAGCTTGTGGGCAGGGGGAGGGAACACTGAAGCTTTCTTT
size: -; J: TRBJ1-2; V: TRBV20-1; D: -; length: 11; CDR3: CSASPRGGYTF; DNA: TGCAGTGCTAGCCCCAGGGGTGGCTACACCTTC